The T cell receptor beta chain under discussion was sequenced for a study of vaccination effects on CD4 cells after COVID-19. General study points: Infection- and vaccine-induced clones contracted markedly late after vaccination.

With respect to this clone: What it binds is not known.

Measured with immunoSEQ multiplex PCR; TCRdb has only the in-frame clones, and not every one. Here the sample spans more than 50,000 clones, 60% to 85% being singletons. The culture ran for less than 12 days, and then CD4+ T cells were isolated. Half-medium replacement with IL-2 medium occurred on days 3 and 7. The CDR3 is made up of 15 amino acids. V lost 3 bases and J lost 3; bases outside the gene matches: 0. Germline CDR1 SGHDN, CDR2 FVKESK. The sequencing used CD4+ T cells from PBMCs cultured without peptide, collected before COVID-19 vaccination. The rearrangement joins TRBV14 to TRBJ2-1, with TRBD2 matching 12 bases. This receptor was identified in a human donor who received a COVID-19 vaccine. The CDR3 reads CASSQTSGGYNEQFF. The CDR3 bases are TGTGCCAGCAGCCAGACTAGCGGGGGCTACAATGAGCAGTTCTTC.